The clone carrying this T cell receptor (beta chain) has only one observation. Antigen: not known. The data were obtained in a study of cytomegalovirus exposure and HLA in healthy donors. The CDR3 is made up of 17 amino acids. With 6 bases removed from V and 0 bases from J, the gap between germline ends came to 18 bases. Looked up from germline, CDR1 is MDHEN and CDR2 is SYDVKM. General study points: Earlier analysis looked at TCR beta V segments, and most were productive about 90% or about 30% of the time. An analysis was carried out at a later point. It showed that HLA-associated TCR beta chains were more clonally expanded than equally common non-associated chains.

The PCR had 60 Vbeta and 13 Jbeta primers. Data came from immunoSEQ multiplex PCR; TCRdb stores just in-frame clones and leaves some out. The table includes 85,000 to 100,000 clones, over 65% detected once. This chain links TRBV28 with TRBJ1-5; D possibly corresponds to TRBD1 (5 bases). Source material: PBMCs. This clonotype originated in a man aged 60 to 69 in good health and CMV-seropositive. The CDR3 DNA follows: TGTGCCAGCAGGAGGGGACTACAATACTCTAGCAATCAGCCCCAGCATTTT. Protein: CASRRGLQYSSNQPQHF.